This T cell receptor beta chain was identified in a study of T cell repertoires and HLA-DP antigens. Study details: One stimulator alloantigen differed from self by one groove amino acid; the other by ten. Pre-culture CD4+ samples used 1,200 ng DNA versus 200 to 250 ng for CD137+CD4+ sorts.

Average purity of the negatively selected CD4+ T cells was around 98%. This CDR3 contains 16 residues. The trim removed 5 bases at V and 2 bases at J, leaving 8 bases unmatched. In germline, CDR1 is MNHEY, CDR2 SMNVEV (reference sequence). The repertoire was sequenced with immunoSEQ multiplex PCR; TCRdb's copy has only in-frame clones and lacks some. The profile shows fewer than 95,000 clones, about nine tenths of them singletons. Concerning this clone: Its target is not known.

This sequence was found in a man over 45 in good health and CMV-seronegative. Sequences were obtained from CD4+ T cells from PBMCs. This rearrangement joins TRBV27 to TRBJ2-3, with 9 bases identical to TRBD2. The CDR3 DNA reads as TGTGCCAGCAGTGCCCGGGCGGGAGGGTACACAGATACGCAGTATTTT. Protein sequence: CASSARAGGYTDTQYF.